This T cell receptor (beta chain) was found in a study of cytomegalovirus exposure and HLA in healthy donors. Broader study findings: Fewer N-insertions (relative to the roughly 610-donor mean) were reportedly seen in an Asian-associated ancestry cluster in a later analysis. There were about 160 TCR beta chains listed as cytomegalovirus-associated. Rare sequences made up most TCRs, while some public TCRs were found in many donors.

The V end lost 4 bases, the J end lost 2 bases, and 11 bases lay between the germline ends. The CDR3 has 14 residues. CDR1 is SGHTA and CDR2 is FQGNSA in the germline V gene. Donors were nominally healthy when sampled, though unrecorded immune exposures were likely. This clone was counted once. Antigen unknown. The PCR was carried out with 60 Vbeta primers and 13 Jbeta primers. TCRdb's table, derived via immunoSEQ multiplex PCR, lists solely in-frame clones and lacks some. The sample shows around 200,000 clones, about two thirds of them seen only once. The chain joins TRBV7-2 to TRBJ1-2; no clear D. This clonotype was sampled from a man aged 35 to 55 in good health and CMV-seropositive. Sequencing was done on a sample of PBMCs. CDR3 region: CASSSDGANYGYTF. CDR3 nucleotide sequence: TGTGCCAGCAGCTCCGACGGAGCCAACTATGGCTACACCTTC.